This T cell receptor (beta chain) was recorded in a study of T-cell memory formation after mild COVID-19. Details on this clonotype: Its specificity is unknown.

Study observations and caveats: The second-wave clones peaking on day 37 were not confirmed as SARS-CoV-2-specific. While clones contracting from day 15 to 85 were balanced between CD4 and CD8, later expanders leaned CD4+. Clones which contracted sat mainly in CM and EM if CD4+, and in EMRA if CD8+. Researchers found some responding clones in pre-infection memory, a sign that cross-reactive memory joined.

CDR1 is SGHRS and CDR2 is YFSETQ in the germline V gene. V was trimmed by 2 bases and J by 3 bases, leaving 15 bases between them. This CDR3 spans 15 amino acids. From the 5' RACE reads, TCRdb called clonotypes with MiXCR, one entry per CDR3 protein. The table has hundreds of thousands of distinct CDR3 sequences, under 30% seen once. The gene calls are TRBV5-1 and TRBJ2-7; D is possibly TRBD2 (6 bases). The sample was PBMCs or a T cell subset sorted from them (not recorded which). This sequence originates from an adult woman who had mild COVID-19 (a few samples of this study predate the infection). Cell type and time point are not known. DNA for the CDR3: TGCGCCAGCAGCTTTTCCTGGGCTAGCGACTACGAGCAGTACTTC. Amino acid sequence: CASSFSWASDYEQYF.